This TCR beta chain appears in the sequencing data of a study of shared T cell receptors in the human thymus. Per the germline V gene, CDR1 is MGHRA and CDR2 is YSYEKL. The CDR3 has 20 amino acids. Trimming cost V 3 bases and J 4 bases, with 31 bases left between them. Sequenced by immunoSEQ multiplex PCR; TCRdb stores in-frame clones only, minus some. The sample holds hundreds of thousands of clones; 70% to 90% are singletons and the top ten take more than 0.009%. The same data also went into a second study, on human thymus T cells. Per that study: Related research described strongly overlapping thymic repertoires in unrelated people.

Sequencing was done on a sample of thymocytes. The sequence derives from a boy younger than two with a congenital heart defect. The chain links TRBV4-1 to TRBJ2-7; TRBD1 is a possible D gene (6 bases). The CDR3 nucleotides read TGCGCCAGCAGCCATGTACAACCCCGGGACAAAGAAGGGGGAAGTTACGAGCAGTACTTC. As protein: CASSHVQPRDKEGGSYEQYF.